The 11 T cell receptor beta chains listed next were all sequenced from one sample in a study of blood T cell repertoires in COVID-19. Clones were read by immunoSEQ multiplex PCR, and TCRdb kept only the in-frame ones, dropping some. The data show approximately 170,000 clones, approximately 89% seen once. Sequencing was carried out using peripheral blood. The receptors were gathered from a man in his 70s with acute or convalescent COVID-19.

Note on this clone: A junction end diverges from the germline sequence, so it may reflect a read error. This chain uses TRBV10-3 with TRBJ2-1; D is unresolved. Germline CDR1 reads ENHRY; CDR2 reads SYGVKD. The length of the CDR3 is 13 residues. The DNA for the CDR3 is TGTGCCATCGGTGACCGCTCCTACAATGAGCAGTTCTTC. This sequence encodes CAIGDRSYNEQFF.

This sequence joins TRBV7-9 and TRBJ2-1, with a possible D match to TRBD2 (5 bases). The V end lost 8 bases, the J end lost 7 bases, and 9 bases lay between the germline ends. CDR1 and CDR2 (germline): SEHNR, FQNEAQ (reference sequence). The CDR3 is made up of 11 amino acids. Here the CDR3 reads CASGSMNEQFF. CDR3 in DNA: TGTGCCAGCGGGAGTATGAATGAGCAGTTCTTC.

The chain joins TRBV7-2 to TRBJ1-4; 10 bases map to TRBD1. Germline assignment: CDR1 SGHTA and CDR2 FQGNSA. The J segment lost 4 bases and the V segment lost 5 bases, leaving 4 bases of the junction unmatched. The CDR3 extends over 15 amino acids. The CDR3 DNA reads TGTGCCAGCAGCGCCGACAGGGGGCTTAATGAAAAACTGTTTTTT. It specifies CASSADRGLNEKLFF.

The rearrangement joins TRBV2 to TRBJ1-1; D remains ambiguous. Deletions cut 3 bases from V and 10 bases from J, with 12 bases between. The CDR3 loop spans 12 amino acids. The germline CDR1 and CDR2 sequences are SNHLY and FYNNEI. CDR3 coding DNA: TGTGCCAGCAGTGAGACGGGGAGGAGAGCTTTCTTT. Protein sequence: CASSETGRRAFF.

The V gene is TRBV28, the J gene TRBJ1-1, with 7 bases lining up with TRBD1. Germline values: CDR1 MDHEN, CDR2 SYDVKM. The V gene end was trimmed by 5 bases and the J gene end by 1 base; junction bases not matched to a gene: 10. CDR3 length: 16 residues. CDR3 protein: CASSITGVAENTEAFF. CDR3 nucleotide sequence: TGTGCCAGCAGTATCACAGGGGTGGCAGAGAACACTGAAGCTTTCTTT.

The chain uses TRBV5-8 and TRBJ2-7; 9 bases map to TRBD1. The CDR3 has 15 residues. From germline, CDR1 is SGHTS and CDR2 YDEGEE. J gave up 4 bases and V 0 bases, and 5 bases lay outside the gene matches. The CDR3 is CASSLDGTGLYEQYF. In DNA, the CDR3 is TGTGCCAGCAGCTTGGATGGGACAGGGTTATACGAGCAGTACTTC.

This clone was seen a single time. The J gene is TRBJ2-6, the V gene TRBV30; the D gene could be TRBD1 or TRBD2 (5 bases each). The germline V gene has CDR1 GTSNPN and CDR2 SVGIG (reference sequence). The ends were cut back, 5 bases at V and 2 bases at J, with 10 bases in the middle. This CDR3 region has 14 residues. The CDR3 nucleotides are TGTGCCTGGGACAGAGGGACTGGGGCCAACGTCCTGACTTTC. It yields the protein CAWDRGTGANVLTF.

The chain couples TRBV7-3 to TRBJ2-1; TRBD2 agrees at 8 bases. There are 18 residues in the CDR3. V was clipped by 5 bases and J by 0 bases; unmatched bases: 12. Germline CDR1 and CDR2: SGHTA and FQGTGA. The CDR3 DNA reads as TGTGCCAGCAGCAAAGGGGCGCTAGCGGGCACCTCCTACAATGAGCAGTTCTTC. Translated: CASSKGALAGTSYNEQFF.

This chain's CDR3 is CASSQAGGGSSYEQYF. The CDR3 DNA reads as TGTGCCAGCAGCCAAGCCGGTGGCGGAAGCTCCTACGAGCAGTACTTC. This chain joins TRBV4-2 and TRBJ2-7, with no clear D. Per the germline V gene, CDR1 is LGHNA and CDR2 is YNFKEQ. The CDR3 is 16 amino acids. The V end was cut by 1 base, the J end by 0 bases, with 13 bases between.

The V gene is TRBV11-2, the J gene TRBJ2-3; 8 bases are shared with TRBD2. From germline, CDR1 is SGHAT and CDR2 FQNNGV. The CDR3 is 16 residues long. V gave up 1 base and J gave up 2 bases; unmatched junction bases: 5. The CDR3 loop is CASSLGTSPFTDTQYF. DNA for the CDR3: TGTGCCAGCAGCTTAGGGACTAGCCCATTCACAGATACGCAGTATTTT. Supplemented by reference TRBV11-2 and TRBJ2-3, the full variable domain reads EAGVAQSPRYKIIEKRQSVAFWCNPISGHATLYWYQQILGQGPKLLIQFQNNGVVDDSQLPKDRFSAERLKGVDSTLKIQPAKLEDSAVYLCASSLGTSPFTDTQYFGPGTRLTVL.

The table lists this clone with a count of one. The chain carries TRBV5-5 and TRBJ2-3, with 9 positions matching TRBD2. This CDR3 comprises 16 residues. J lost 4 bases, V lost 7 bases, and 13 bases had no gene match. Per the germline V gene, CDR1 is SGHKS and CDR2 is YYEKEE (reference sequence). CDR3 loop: CASYPRASGVSDTQYF. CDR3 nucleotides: TGTGCCAGCTACCCCCGGGCTAGCGGGGTTTCAGATACGCAGTATTTT.